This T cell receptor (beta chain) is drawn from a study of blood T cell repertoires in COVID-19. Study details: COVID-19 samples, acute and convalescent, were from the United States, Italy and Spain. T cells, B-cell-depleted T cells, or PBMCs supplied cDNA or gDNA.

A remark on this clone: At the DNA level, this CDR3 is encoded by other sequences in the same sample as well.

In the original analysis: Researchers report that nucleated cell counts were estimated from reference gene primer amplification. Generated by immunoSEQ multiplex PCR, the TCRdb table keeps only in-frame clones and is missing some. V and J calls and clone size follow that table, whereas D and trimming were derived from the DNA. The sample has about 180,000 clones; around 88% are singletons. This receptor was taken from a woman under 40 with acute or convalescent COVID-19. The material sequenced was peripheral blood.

Here the CDR3 reads CASSLPGQNYEQYF. Written as DNA, the CDR3 is TGTGCCAGCAGTTTACCGGGACAGAACTACGAGCAGTACTTC. The chain recombines TRBV28 with TRBJ2-7; TRBD1 agrees at 7 bases. Germline CDR1 reads MDHEN; CDR2 reads SYDVKM. The CDR3 runs to 14 residues. V lost 2 bases and J lost 3; bases outside the gene matches: 4.